This T cell receptor beta chain is from a study of blood T cell repertoires in COVID-19. Profiling relied on immunoSEQ multiplex PCR, and the TCRdb table lists in-frame clones only, not all of them. The sample has almost 35,000 clones; 90% to 95% are singletons. This clone was picked up one time. CDR3 length equals 15 residues. V shed 8 bases and J 0 bases; nucleotides not matched to a gene: 7. Germline V CDR1 and CDR2: MNHEY, SVGAGI. This sequence was found in a man in his fifties or sixties with active or convalescent COVID-19. The sequenced sample was peripheral blood. J is TRBJ2-1 and V is TRBV6-5, with TRBD1 identical over 7 bases. The CDR3 region is CASGLTGSSYNEQFF. The CDR3 region has the DNA TGTGCCAGCGGTCTGACAGGGAGCTCCTACAATGAGCAGTTCTTC.